The 30 T cell receptor beta chains in this list originate from one sample, sequenced in a study of blood T cell repertoires in COVID-19. The assay was immunoSEQ multiplex PCR, and TCRdb's table has in-frame clones only and misses some. The sample shows 90,000 or so clones, roughly nine tenths of them seen only once. Sequencing was carried out using peripheral blood. These receptors were taken from a human donor with active COVID-19. The donor label of this sample is uncertain.

The chain employs TRBV12-3 or TRBV12-4 and TRBJ2-1, with 7 bases lining up with TRBD2. V trimming: 6 bases; J trimming: 9 bases; junction bases outside the gene matches: 8. The CDR3 totals 13 residues. CDR3 sequence (DNA): TGTGCCAGCAGCGCTGCTAGCGGCCGTGAGCAGTTCTTC. This gives the protein CASSAASGREQFF.

V is TRBV5-1 and J is TRBJ2-3; 12 bases are a match to TRBD2. Germline CDR1 SGHRS, CDR2 YFSETQ. V lost 3 bases to trimming and J lost 3 bases; unmatched junction nucleotides: 2. The CDR3 loop spans 15 amino acids. CDR3 coding DNA: TGCGCCAGCAGCTGGCTAGCGGGGGGGACAGATACGCAGTATTTT. This sequence encodes CASSWLAGGTDTQYF.

The gene calls are TRBV15 and TRBJ2-4; weak D call: TRBD2 (6 bases). The V and J ends lost 3 bases and 7 bases respectively, with 13 bases between them. This CDR3 contains 14 residues. Germline values: CDR1 LNHNV, CDR2 YYDKDF (reference sequence). In DNA, the CDR3 is TGTGCCACCAGCAGGGACGGGGGAGTGAACATTCAGTACTTC. It codes for CATSRDGGVNIQYF.

The chain joins TRBV7-2 to TRBJ2-1, with 11 bases lining up with TRBD1. Germline assignment: CDR1 SGHTA and CDR2 FQGNSA. There are 16 residues in the CDR3. V lost 2 bases to trimming and J lost 4 bases; unmatched junction nucleotides: 4. The DNA of the CDR3 is TGTGCCAGCAGCTTAAGAGGGGACAGGGGGTACAATGAGCAGTTCTTC. The encoded protein is CASSLRGDRGYNEQFF.

The J gene is TRBJ2-2, the V gene TRBV5-5; 11 positions match TRBD2. V was clipped by 2 bases and J by 4 bases; unmatched bases: 4. CDR1 and CDR2 from the germline V gene are SGHKS and YYEKEE (reference sequence). The CDR3 has 16 residues. CDR3 bases: TGTGCCAGCAGCTTTAGCGGGGGGGCCGCCACCGGGGAGCTGTTTTTT. Its translation: CASSFSGGAATGELFF.

The chain recombines TRBV27 with TRBJ1-6; 9 nucleotides agree with TRBD1. Per the germline V gene, CDR1 is MNHEY and CDR2 is SMNVEV (reference sequence). The J segment lost 0 bases and the V segment lost 4 bases, leaving 13 bases of the junction unmatched. The length of the CDR3 is 20 residues. The CDR3 DNA follows: TGTGCCAGCAGTTCCACTTCCCGGGACAGGGCGAGCTCCTATAATTCACCCCTCCACTTT. It encodes CASSSTSRDRASSYNSPLHF.

This chain links TRBV28 with TRBJ2-7; possible D gene TRBD1, 7 bases. V lost 5 bases to trimming and J lost 0 bases, with 14 bases between them. This CDR3 is built from 15 residues. Germline V CDR1 and CDR2: MDHEN, SYDVKM. CDR3 coding DNA: TGTGCCAGCAGTCCCTTCCAGGGGGGCTCCTACGAGCAGTACTTC. It translates to CASSPFQGGSYEQYF.

The table lists this clone with a few counts. V and J are TRBV5-1 and TRBJ1-6; D is ambiguous. Trimming removed 1 base from V and 7 bases from J, with 12 bases in between. CDR1 is SGHRS, CDR2 YFSETQ, per germline. The CDR3 consists of 15 residues. For the CDR3, the DNA is TGCGCCAGCAGCTTGACTTTTGGAGAGAATTCACCCCTCCACTTT. Translating gives CASSLTFGENSPLHF.

V usage is TRBV27 and J usage is TRBJ2-2, with 10 nucleotides matching TRBD1. Germline CDR1 is MNHEY and CDR2 is SMNVEV (reference sequence). The CDR3 is 15 residues long. Germline trimming cut 6 bases from V and 5 bases from J; bases unmatched to any gene: 6. In nucleotides, the CDR3 is TGTGCCAGCAGAACCGGGACAGGGGTAACCGGGGAGCTGTTTTTT. It encodes CASRTGTGVTGELFF.

The chain recombines TRBV7-2 with TRBJ2-3; TRBD1 might be the D (5 bases). Trimming shortened V by 5 bases and J by 5 bases, and 17 bases separated the two germline ends. In germline, CDR1 is SGHTA, CDR2 FQGNSA. The CDR3 has 15 residues. The CDR3, as DNA: TGTGCCAGCAGCCCGTGGGGCTTCCAAGGAGATACGCAGTATTTT. It yields the protein CASSPWGFQGDTQYF.

This clone has a single count. The rearrangement links TRBV12-3 or TRBV12-4 to TRBJ1-5; D might be TRBD1 (6 bases). The CDR3 spans 12 residues. Trimming pared 6 bases from V and 7 bases from J, leaving 10 bases between. The CDR3 sequence: CASSRQDQPQHF. The CDR3 region has the DNA TGTGCCAGCAGCCGACAGGACCAGCCCCAGCATTTT.

The J gene is TRBJ1-1, the V gene TRBV21-1; TRBD1, the table's D call, was not compared with the DNA. TRBV21-1 is deemed a pseudogene. The CDR3 is made up of 17 amino acids. CDR3 nucleotide sequence: TGTGCCAGCAGCAAATTAATGGGACAGGGTCGTAACACTGAAGCTTTCTTT. Translated, it gives CASSKLMGQGRNTEAFF.

The rearrangement uses TRBV20-1 and TRBJ1-5; a possible D gene is TRBD1 (5 bases). The CDR3 totals 11 residues. Deletions cut 3 bases from V and 13 bases from J, with 13 bases between. Germline values: CDR1 DFQATT, CDR2 SNEGSKA (reference sequence). Written as DNA, the CDR3 is TGCAGTGCTAGTCTGGACAACGGACAGCATTTT. Amino acid sequence: CSASLDNGQHF.

V usage is TRBV2 and J usage is TRBJ1-2; 8 bases align to TRBD1. Germline V lookup: CDR1 SNHLY, CDR2 FYNNEI. V shed 4 bases, J shed 2 bases, and the junction held 6 bases outside the gene matches. This CDR3 has 15 amino acids. The CDR3 DNA sequence: TGTGCCAGCAGTGCCTACGGACAGGGAAACTATGGCTACACCTTC. It specifies CASSAYGQGNYGYTF.

The chain has TRBV7-9 and TRBJ2-5, with 14 bases aligning to TRBD2. V was pared by 0 bases and J by 12 bases, with 9 bases of the junction left unmatched. This CDR3 has 16 residues. Germline CDR1 SEHNR, CDR2 FQNEAQ (reference sequence). The CDR3 bases are TGTGCCAGCAGCTTAGCTGCCGGGACTAGCGGGGGACAAGAGTACTTC. Translated, it gives CASSLAAGTSGGQEYF.

The V and J genes are TRBV4-1 and TRBJ1-1; 7 nucleotides match TRBD1. The CDR3 spans 15 residues. The germline CDR1 and CDR2 sequences are MGHRA and YSYEKL. V gave up 2 bases and J gave up 3 bases; unmatched junction bases: 6. Written as DNA, the CDR3 is TGCGCCAGCAGCCAACTTGGACAGGCCCACACTGAAGCTTTCTTT. Its translation is CASSQLGQAHTEAFF.

This chain uses TRBV27 with TRBJ1-1; possible D gene TRBD1, 5 bases. V was pared by 1 base and J by 11 bases, with 14 bases between. This CDR3 spans 13 amino acids. The germline V gene encodes CDR1 MNHEY and CDR2 SMNVEV (reference sequence). The CDR3 region is CASSLWVGGMAFF. The CDR3 DNA is TGTGCCAGCAGTTTATGGGTCGGGGGTATGGCTTTCTTT.

The genes are TRBV4-2 and TRBJ2-5; 10 bases match TRBD2. After removal of 1 base from V and 4 bases from J, the junction contained 9 bases not matched to a gene. This CDR3 contains 17 residues. Germline V gene lookup returns CDR1 LGHNA and CDR2 YNFKEQ. As DNA, the CDR3 is TGTGCCAGCAGCCAAGGTCAAGCGGGGGGGCCGGTAGAGACCCAGTACTTC. It encodes CASSQGQAGGPVETQYF.

The chain recombines TRBV4-3 with TRBJ2-1, with D maybe TRBD2 (5 bases). CDR3 length equals 16 residues. The germline gives CDR1 LGHNA, CDR2 YSLEER. The V end was cut by 0 bases, the J end by 0 bases, with 9 bases between. The CDR3 bases are TGCGCCAGCAGCCAAGATTTAGGGAGCTCCTACAATGAGCAGTTCTTC. Protein sequence: CASSQDLGSSYNEQFF.

V usage is TRBV7-2 and J usage is TRBJ1-6, with D possibly being TRBD1 (5 bases). The CDR3 is made up of 14 amino acids. The ends were cut back, 5 bases at V and 5 bases at J, with 10 bases in the middle. CDR1 is SGHTA and CDR2 is FQGNSA in the germline V gene. CDR3 in DNA: TGTGCCAGCAGCCTGCAGGGAAATAATTCACCCCTCCACTTT. Residues: CASSLQGNNSPLHF.

The chain links TRBV10-3 to TRBJ1-5; the match to TRBD1 covers 9 bases. Germline CDR1 is ENHRY and CDR2 is SYGVKD. The V and J ends lost 6 bases and 5 bases, in that order; junction bases with no gene match: 5. The CDR3 loop spans 14 amino acids. The CDR3 sequence is CAIRGTGPHQPQHF. DNA of the CDR3: TGTGCCATCAGGGGGACAGGGCCACATCAGCCCCAGCATTTT.

J is TRBJ1-3 and V is TRBV4-1, with D unresolved. The ends were cut back, 3 bases at V and 4 bases at J, with 13 bases in the middle. In germline, CDR1 is MGHRA, CDR2 YSYEKL. CDR3 length: 15 amino acids. The CDR3 loop reads CASSQEARLGNTIYF. The CDR3 DNA follows: TGCGCCAGCAGCCAGGAAGCCCGACTCGGAAACACCATATATTTT.

The chain employs TRBV5-1 and TRBJ2-3; TRBD2 agrees at 11 bases. This CDR3 region has 20 residues. With V trimmed by 0 bases and J by 4 bases, 16 bases remained unmatched. CDR1 is SGHRS, CDR2 YFSETQ, per germline. Here the CDR3 reads CASSLVGASATSGGADTQYF. The CDR3 DNA sequence: TGCGCCAGCAGCTTGGTGGGGGCTTCGGCAACTAGCGGGGGAGCAGATACGCAGTATTTT.

This chain connects TRBV12-3 or TRBV12-4 to TRBJ1-2; no firm D call. Trimming removed 1 base from V and 8 bases from J, with 11 bases in between. This CDR3 has 13 residues. The CDR3 here is CASSLEGAGGYTF. The CDR3 nucleotides read TGTGCCAGCAGTTTAGAGGGAGCTGGGGGCTACACCTTC.

In its sample, this clone was seen a few times. The J gene is TRBJ2-5, the V gene TRBV15; TRBD2 is a possible D gene (5 bases). Germline V gene data show CDR1 as LNHNV and CDR2 as YYDKDF (reference sequence). The CDR3 contains 14 residues. V gave up 1 base and J gave up 4 bases, with 10 bases separating them. In DNA, the CDR3 is TGTGCCACCAGCAGAGCGATCCGGGGAGAGACCCAGTACTTC. Protein product: CATSRAIRGETQYF. Full variable domain (remainder filled in from reference TRBV15 and TRBJ2-5): DAMVIQNPRYQVTQFGKPVTLSCSQTLNHNVMYWYQQKSSQAPKLLFHYYDKDFNNEADTPDNFQSRRPNTSFCFLDIRSPGLGDTAMYLCATSRAIRGETQYFGPGTRLLVL.

The rearrangement links TRBV7-2 to TRBJ2-7, with D perhaps matching TRBD1 (7 bases). The V end was cut by 1 base, the J end by 4 bases, with 14 bases between. From germline, CDR1 is SGHTA and CDR2 FQGNSA. This CDR3 has 15 residues. CDR3 protein: CASSLDGGGGYEQYF. CDR3 sequence (DNA): TGTGCCAGCAGCTTAGATGGAGGGGGCGGTTACGAGCAGTACTTC.

The rearrangement uses TRBV28 and TRBJ2-1, with no clear D. CDR3 length: 11 residues. Trimming shortened V by 6 bases and J by 8 bases, and 8 bases separated the two germline ends. Germline CDR1 MDHEN, CDR2 SYDVKM. The CDR3 protein is CASRYYDEQFF. The CDR3 nucleotides are TGTGCCAGCAGGTACTATGATGAGCAGTTCTTC.

The DNA of the CDR3 is TGTGCCACCCAATGGGCCCCTAGCGGGGGGATATACAATGAGCAGTTCTTC. Its translation is CATQWAPSGGIYNEQFF. The chain employs TRBV11-2 and TRBJ2-1, with 11 bases fitting TRBD2. V gave up 10 bases and J gave up 4 bases; unmatched junction bases: 15. The CDR3 runs 17 residues. Germline CDR1 and CDR2: SGHAT and FQNNGV. The full variable domain, with the rest looked up from reference TRBV11-2 and TRBJ2-1, is EAGVAQSPRYKIIEKRQSVAFWCNPISGHATLYWYQQILGQGPKLLIQFQNNGVVDDSQLPKDRFSAERLKGVDSTLKIQPAKLEDSAVYLCATQWAPSGGIYNEQFFGPGTRLTVL.

The V call is TRBV3-1 (or the pseudogene TRBV3-2), the J call TRBJ1-4; D perhaps matches TRBD1 (5 bases). Germline V gene data show CDR1 as LGHDT and CDR2 as YNNKEL (reference sequence). The CDR3 consists of 14 residues. Trimming removed 5 bases from V and 8 bases from J, with 15 bases in between. Here the CDR3 DNA reads TGTGCCAGCAGCGGCGGAACAGGATCCGAAAAACTGTTTTTT. Protein product: CASSGGTGSEKLFF.

This clone appeared once. The CDR3 DNA reads TGTGCCAGCAGCGTAGAGTGGCGGGGGGTGCGATCCAATGAGCAGTTCTTC. It codes for CASSVEWRGVRSNEQFF. The V and J genes are TRBV9 and TRBJ2-1, with TRBD2 matching 8 bases. The V segment lost 0 bases and the J segment 6 bases; nucleotides outside the gene matches: 11. From germline, CDR1 is SGDLS and CDR2 YYNGEE. The CDR3 is made up of 17 amino acids.